This entry features one T cell receptor (beta chain) sequence. Its target is unknown. This sample is part of a study of blood T cells in healthy people across ages. Regarding the study as a whole: Higher diversity, along with more naive CD4+ cells, distinguished long-lived donors from aged donors.

The use of a sample-barcoded 5' primer and a J-beta primer mix characterized a second PCR of about 6 to 12 cycles. TCRdb recomputed calls from the 5' RACE reads with MiXCR, one row per CDR3 protein. In the table there are 850,000 to 1,300,000 distinct CDR3 sequences, 40% to 55% of which are singletons. The sequence came from a woman aged 60 to 75 in good health. The sequenced sample was blood.

CDR3 amino acids: CASSHPGLAGEGSQETQYF. In DNA form, the CDR3 reads TGTGCCAGCAGCCATCCGGGACTAGCGGGAGAGGGGTCCCAAGAGACCCAGTACTTC. This chain connects TRBV6-1 to TRBJ2-5; 14 nucleotides match TRBD2. Germline CDR1 reads MNHNS; CDR2 reads SASEGT. Trimming at V came to 6 bases and at J to 1 base, leaving 13 bases not matched to a gene. The CDR3 contains 19 residues.